The rows below give T cell receptor beta chains drawn from one sample of a study of a mutant IDH1 vaccine in newly diagnosed glioma. Only in-frame clones appear in the TCRdb table, and some are missing; sequencing was by immunoSEQ multiplex PCR. In the table there are 40,000 or so clones, roughly nine tenths of which are singletons. These receptors are not linked to any known antigen. The sequenced sample was PBMCs, obtained from a glioma patient whose treatment included an IDH1 peptide vaccine. The receptor source for this set is a man in his fifties or sixties with glioma. Both conserved end residues are part of each CDR3. D genes are given only for firm matches. Where a row states a size, it is once, few, many or the class of an expanded clone; other rows omit it.

11	-	TRBJ2-7	TRBV7-2	-	TGTGCCAGCAGCTTAGACTACGAGCAGTACTTC	CASSLDYEQYF
15	-	TRBJ2-2	TRBV7-9	once	TGTGCCAGCAGCTTACGCAGGACCCACACCGGGGAGCTGTTTTTT	CASSLRRTHTGELFF
13	TRBD2	TRBJ2-7	TRBV29-1	once	TGCAGCGTGGCGGGGCTAGCGGGAGTCGAGCAGTACTTC	CSVAGLAGVEQYF
20	-	TRBJ2-3	TRBV5-1	-	TGCGCCAGCAGCTCCTCAGACGCCGAAATTACTAAAGGCCCCCCAGATACGCAGTATTTT	CASSSSDAEITKGPPDTQYF
14	-	TRBJ1-4	TRBV4-1	once	TGCGCCAGCAGTTCAACCCGGAGGTATGAAGAACTGTTTTTT	CASSSTRRYEELFF
13	-	TRBJ1-6	TRBV7-8	-	TGTGCCACCCGGCGAGGCCGGAATTCACCCCTCCACTTT	CATRRGRNSPLHF
17	TRBD2	TRBJ2-3	TRBV7-3	-	TGTGCCAGCAGCTTAGCCCGTTTGGGCGGGAGGGTCCTTACGCAGTATTTT	CASSLARLGGRVLTQYF
12	-	TRBJ1-5	TRBV2	-	TGTGCCAGCAGGGAGGCGATTCAGCCCCAGCATTTT	CASREAIQPQHF
14	TRBD2	TRBJ2-1	TRBV5-1	-	TGCGCCAGCAGCTTCGAGCGGGGATACAATGAGCAGTTCTTC	CASSFERGYNEQFF
13	TRBD1	TRBJ2-2	TRBV29-1	-	TGCAGCGTTGGGACAGGGGGCAGCGGGGAGCTGTTTTTT	CSVGTGGSGELFF
14	TRBD1	TRBJ1-4	TRBV19	-	TGTGCCAGTAGCAATGACAGGGTAACTGAAAAACTGTTTTTT	CASSNDRVTEKLFF
19	TRBD1	TRBJ1-5	TRBV2	medium-sized	TGTGCCAGCAGTGGAGGGCGAGGGGGCGCGAATCCTGGCAATCAGCCCCAGCATTTT	CASSGGRGGANPGNQPQHF
13	-	TRBJ1-2	TRBV28	-	TGTGCCAGCAGTTTCGGGGGCGGCTATGGCTACACCTTC	CASSFGGGYGYTF
15	TRBD2	TRBJ2-3	TRBV6-5	-	TGTGCCAGCTCCCCGGGGGGGGCGGGCACAGATACGCAGTATTTT	CASSPGGAGTDTQYF
15	TRBD1	TRBJ1-6	TRBV6-1	-	TGTGCCAGCAGCCCCGTGAGGGGGCACGGTTCACCCCTCCACTTT	CASSPVRGHGSPLHF
15	-	TRBJ2-5	TRBV27	-	TGTGCCAGCAGTTTCGGCGGGGGCCTACAAGAGACCCAGTACTTC	CASSFGGGLQETQYF
14	TRBD1	TRBJ2-7	TRBV5-4	once	TGTGCCAGCAGCTTGGGACAGGGAGTGTACGAGCAGTACTTC	CASSLGQGVYEQYF
15	-	TRBJ1-2	TRBV19	-	TGTGCCAGTTATCGGAGGGGGGGAGCTAACTATGGCTACACCTTC	CASYRRGGANYGYTF
9	-	TRBJ1-1	TRBV7-9	-	TGTGCCAGCAGCACCCGGGCTTTCTTT	CASSTRAFF
16	-	TRBJ2-1	TRBV9	-	TGTGCCAGCAGCGTACAAGGCGGGGCAGGCTACAATGAGCAGTTCTTC	CASSVQGGAGYNEQFF
14	TRBD1	TRBJ2-7	TRBV30	-	TGTGCCTGGAGCCACGGGACAGCCCTCTACGAGCAGTACTTC	CAWSHGTALYEQYF
17	TRBD1	TRBJ1-5	TRBV2	-	TGTGCCAGCAGTGAAGACGGGGGACAGGTTAGCAATCAGCCCCAGCATTTT	CASSEDGGQVSNQPQHF
14	-	TRBJ1-6	TRBV10-2	-	TGCGCCAGCGGCAGAAGCTCCTATAATTCACCCCTCCACTTT	CASGRSSYNSPLHF
15	TRBD1	TRBJ2-1	TRBV28	-	TGTGCCATCAAGCCCGCCGGGACAGGGGGCTTAGAGCAGTTCTTC	CAIKPAGTGGLEQFF
14	-	TRBJ1-1	TRBV7-2	-	TGTGCCAGCAGCTTAGGCAGGGGAGGTACTGAAGCTTTCTTT	CASSLGRGGTEAFF
13	-	TRBJ2-7	TRBV30	-	TGTGCCTGGAGCGGCAGGGGAATCTACGAGCAGTACTTC	CAWSGRGIYEQYF
13	-	TRBJ1-2	TRBV25-1	-	TGTGCCAGCAGCGAGCAGCGAAACTATGGCTACACCTTC	CASSEQRNYGYTF
15	-	TRBJ2-5	TRBV21-1	-	TGTGCCAGCAGCAAGGCGACTAGCGGACAAGAGACCCAGTACTTC	CASSKATSGQETQYF
14	-	TRBJ2-5	TRBV9	-	TGTGCCAGCAGCGTAGAGGGCCTGAGGGAGACCCAGTACTTC	CASSVEGLRETQYF
15	-	TRBJ2-7	TRBV9	once	TGTGCCAGCAGCGTAGGTGGTGGGAGTCAGTACGAGCAGTACTTC	CASSVGGGSQYEQYF
15	TRBD1	TRBJ1-4	TRBV7-8	-	TGTGCCAGCAGGGGGACAGCGATGGAGGATGAAAAACTGTTTTTT	CASRGTAMEDEKLFF
18	-	TRBJ2-3	TRBV11-2	-	TGTGCCAGCAGCCACCGAGCTACTAGCGAAGAGGGGGAGTATACGCAGTATTTT	CASSHRATSEEGEYTQYF
16	-	TRBJ2-4	TRBV6-5	-	TGTGCCAGCAGTTACTCGACTTGGGGTTCCAAAAACATTCAGTACTTC	CASSYSTWGSKNIQYF
18	TRBD2	TRBJ2-5	TRBV4-3	-	TGCGCCAGCAGCCAAGAGTCGGAGGGGCGGGGGGGGCGAGAGACCCAGTACTTC	CASSQESEGRGGRETQYF
15	TRBD2	TRBJ2-1	TRBV6-5	medium-sized	TGTGCCAGCAGTTACTCGACTAGCGGGTACAATGAGCAGTTCTTC	CASSYSTSGYNEQFF
17	TRBD1	TRBJ1-5	TRBV28	once	TGTGCCAGCAGTTTATTCCTCATACAGGGGACCAATCAGCCCCAGCATTTT	CASSLFLIQGTNQPQHF
10	-	TRBJ1-1	TRBV7-9	-	TGTGCCAGCAGCTTAGCAGAAGCTTTCTTT	CASSLAEAFF
15	TRBD1	TRBJ2-7	TRBV28	-	TGTGCCAGCAGTTTGGGACAGGGGGCCCTCTACGAGCAGTACTTC	CASSLGQGALYEQYF
14	-	TRBJ1-3	TRBV5-6	-	TGTGCCAGCAGCTTGTATGGGTATGGAAACACCATATATTTT	CASSLYGYGNTIYF
12	-	TRBJ2-7	TRBV5-4	-	TGTGCCAGCAGCTTGAGGAACTACGAGCAGTACTTC	CASSLRNYEQYF
16	TRBD1	TRBJ2-3	TRBV6-5	-	TGTGCCAGCAGTTCCCGGACAGGAATGAGCACAGATACGCAGTATTTT	CASSSRTGMSTDTQYF
17	TRBD1	TRBJ1-6	TRBV19	-	TGTGCCAGTACCTCCGCGACAGGGGGCTTGGTTAATTCACCCCTCCACTTT	CASTSATGGLVNSPLHF
14	TRBD1	TRBJ1-5	TRBV27	once	TGTGCCAGCAGTGCACAGGGGGTGATTCAGCCCCAGCATTTT	CASSAQGVIQPQHF
15	-	TRBJ2-7	TRBV30	-	TGTGCCTGGAGTGTAGACAGCATGACCTCCTACGAGCAGTACTTC	CAWSVDSMTSYEQYF
12	-	TRBJ1-2	TRBV12-5	-	TGTGCTAGTGGTGCACTCCGGGGAGTTGTAGAGTTC	CASGALRGVVEF
13	-	TRBJ2-3	TRBV29-1	-	TGCAGCGCTGGGCGGGGCAGTAAAGATACGCAGTATTTT	CSAGRGSKDTQYF
16	-	TRBJ1-2	TRBV10-1	-	TGCGCCAGCAGTGAGTCGAGAAGTAAGGAAAACTATGGCTACACCTTC	CASSESRSKENYGYTF
12	-	TRBJ2-7	TRBV5-1	-	TGCGCCAGCAGCTCGACAGGTTCCGAGCAGTACTTC	CASSSTGSEQYF
15	-	TRBJ2-1	TRBV9	-	TGTGCCAGCAGCGTACGGACAGAAATCTACAATGAGCAGTTCTTC	CASSVRTEIYNEQFF
18	-	TRBJ1-2	TRBV9	-	TGTGCCAGCAGCGTAGGCCCGATGGGGGACGGCGCTAACTATGGCTACACCTTC	CASSVGPMGDGANYGYTF
14	-	TRBJ1-5	TRBV15	-	TGTGCCACGGCCCCAACGGGGGGGATTCAGCCCCAGCATTTT	CATAPTGGIQPQHF
15	-	TRBJ1-2	TRBV5-1	-	TGCGCCAGCAGCTTGGCTCAGGGGAAGTTCTATGGCTACACCTTC	CASSLAQGKFYGYTF
11	-	TRBJ1-1	TRBV28	-	TGTGCCAGCAGTTTAGGGACAGAAGCTTTCTTT	CASSLGTEAFF
14	TRBD1	TRBJ1-5	TRBV19	-	TGTGCCAGTAGCCCACAGGGGCTCTATCAGCCCCAGCATTTT	CASSPQGLYQPQHF
16	-	TRBJ1-4	TRBV5-1	-	TGCGCCAGCAGCTTGACGACGGCTACAACTAATGAAAAACTGTTTTTT	CASSLTTATTNEKLFF
15	-	TRBJ1-1	TRBV6-6	once	TGTGCCAGCACCGACGATGGGTATATGAACACTGAAGCTTTCTTT	CASTDDGYMNTEAFF